Following are 23 T cell receptor beta chains from one sample sequenced in a study of T cells in Graves' hyperthyroidism and ophthalmopathy. Authors of the study amplified TCR beta CDR3 regions from RNA transcripts. HTBI primers were the set used in a first-round RT-PCR of the TCR CDR3. One entry per CDR3 protein, called by TCRdb with MiXCR from the multiplex PCR reads. The sample lists about 380,000 distinct CDR3 sequences, 13% seen once, with less than 25% in the top ten. Material: blood. The receptor source for this set is a man aged 25-45 years with Graves' hyperthyroidism that later progressed to Graves' ophthalmopathy.

The chain is built from TRBV4-1 and TRBJ2-3, with D perhaps TRBD1 or TRBD2 (5 bases each). This CDR3 is 16 amino acids long. Germline CDR1 MGHRA, CDR2 YSYEKL. Trimming pared 2 bases from V and 5 bases from J, leaving 17 bases between. CDR3 in DNA: TGCGCCAGCAGCCAAAGGGGCGGGCCCCCCGGAGATACGCAGTATTTT. Protein sequence: CASSQRGGPPGDTQYF.

CDR3 sequence (DNA): TGCAGCGTCAAGACTAGCGGGGCCGGGGAGCTGTTTTTT. Amino acids: CSVKTSGAGELFF. The genes are TRBV29-1 and TRBJ2-2; TRBD2 matches 11 bases. The CDR3 totals 13 residues. Germline trimming cut 6 bases from V and 6 bases from J; bases unmatched to any gene: 3. Germline CDR1 and CDR2: SQVTM and ANQGSEA.

The chain is built from TRBV7-9 and TRBJ2-2, with TRBD1 matching 9 bases. The length of the CDR3 is 15 residues. From germline, CDR1 is SEHNR and CDR2 FQNEAQ (reference sequence). Unmatched junction bases numbered 11, after V lost 8 bases and J lost 7 bases. The CDR3 is CASRPRDRVSGELFF. The CDR3 DNA sequence: TGTGCCAGCCGCCCCCGGGACAGGGTGAGCGGGGAGCTGTTTTTT.

This clonotype has a handful of counts. The chain is built from TRBV28 and TRBJ2-5; D may be TRBD2 (6 bases). V dropped 3 bases and J dropped 0 bases, with 8 bases sitting between them. There are 14 residues in the CDR3. The germline V gene has CDR1 MDHEN and CDR2 SYDVKM. CDR3 loop: CASSFGGDQETQYF. CDR3 DNA sequence: TGTGCCAGCAGTTTCGGCGGGGACCAAGAGACCCAGTACTTC.

This clonotype was seen only a few times. A much larger clonotype is one base distant, so this may be a read error. The chain is built from TRBV15 and TRBJ1-1; D ambiguous. CDR1 and CDR2 from the germline V gene are LNHNV and YYDKDF (reference sequence). The CDR3 is made up of 14 amino acids. In nucleotides, the CDR3 is TGTGCCACCAGCAGAGATAGGGCTAACACTGGAGCTTTCTTT. This translates into CATSRDRANTGAFF.

This clonotype has a count of ten or more. The chain joins TRBV28 to TRBJ1-5; 7 bases line up with TRBD1. The CDR3 loop spans 14 amino acids. The V gene end was trimmed by 2 bases and the J gene end by 3 bases; junction bases not matched to a gene: 1. Germline values: CDR1 MDHEN, CDR2 SYDVKM. The CDR3 spells CASSLGTANQPQHF. CDR3 DNA sequence: TGTGCCAGCAGTTTAGGGACAGCCAATCAGCCCCAGCATTTT.

This clonotype was seen many times. V and J are TRBV27 and TRBJ1-5; D perhaps matches TRBD1 (5 bases). The CDR3 length is 14 residues. Germline values: CDR1 MNHEY, CDR2 SMNVEV (reference sequence). Trimming took 6 bases from V and 0 from J, leaving 9 bases between them. The chain's CDR3 is CASRRGLSNQPQHF. The CDR3 DNA reads as TGTGCCAGCAGGAGGGGACTTAGCAATCAGCCCCAGCATTTT.

This clonotype was detected ten times or more. The rearrangement links TRBV24-1 to TRBJ1-1, with TRBD1 as a possible D gene (6 bases). V dropped 3 bases and J dropped 2 bases, with 9 bases sitting between them. Germline-derived CDR1 and CDR2 are KGHDR and SFDVKD. The CDR3 spans 14 residues. The CDR3 protein is CATSDNRVNTEAFF. The CDR3 region has the DNA TGTGCCACCAGTGATAACAGGGTAAACACTGAAGCTTTCTTT.

This clonotype was observed a few times. The V gene is TRBV29-1, the J gene TRBJ2-7, with 8 bases lining up with TRBD1. The germline V gene encodes CDR1 SQVTM and CDR2 ANQGSEA. The junction had 7 bases not matched to a gene; V was cut back by 4 bases and J by 2 bases. This CDR3 region has 14 residues. The CDR3 is CSVAGDRRTYEQYF. CDR3 nucleotide sequence: TGCAGCGTTGCAGGGGACAGGAGAACCTACGAGCAGTACTTC.

The rearrangement joins TRBV6-5 to TRBJ2-6, with D perhaps TRBD2 (6 bases). Germline CDR1 reads MNHEY; CDR2 reads SVGAGI. The V gene lost 0 bases and the J gene lost 0 bases, with 9 bases spanning the gap. This CDR3 is 17 amino acids long. Here the CDR3 DNA reads TGTGCCAGCAGTTACTCTGGACTATTCTCTGGGGCCAACGTCCTGACTTTC. It codes for CASSYSGLFSGANVLTF.

This clonotype has at least ten counts. The rearrangement uses TRBV5-8 and TRBJ2-1; D could derive from TRBD1 or TRBD2 (5 bases each). V shed 4 bases and J shed 13 bases, with 18 bases lying between them. The CDR3 is 13 residues long. Germline V gene lookup returns CDR1 SGHTS and CDR2 YDEGEE. CDR3 DNA sequence: TGTGCCAGCAGCGTTAGTGTGGGGGTCGGTCAGTTCTTC. It encodes CASSVSVGVGQFF.

This chain joins TRBV12-3 or TRBV12-4 and TRBJ2-1, with D uncertain. The CDR3 runs to 15 residues. The V gene lost 2 bases and the J gene lost 6 bases, with 14 bases spanning the gap. CDR3 protein: CASSLLGVPGNEQFF. The DNA of the CDR3 is TGTGCCAGCAGTTTATTGGGTGTCCCGGGCAATGAGCAGTTCTTC.

This clonotype has only a few counts. The chain couples TRBV28 to TRBJ1-4; the D is unclear. Trimming took 2 bases from V and 3 from J, leaving 10 bases between them. Per the germline V gene, CDR1 is MDHEN and CDR2 is SYDVKM. CDR3 length: 15 amino acids. The CDR3, as DNA: TGTGCCAGCAGTTTACCTAGGGAGGCTAATGAAAAACTGTTTTTT. Its protein product is CASSLPREANEKLFF.

This clonotype was counted between two and nine times. This chain joins TRBV28 and TRBJ2-3, with TRBD1 matching over 8 bases. This CDR3 spans 15 amino acids. V gave up 1 base and J gave up 5 bases; unmatched junction bases: 5. Germline CDR1 is MDHEN and CDR2 is SYDVKM. This CDR3 reads CASSLFPGGEDTQYF. The CDR3 DNA is TGTGCCAGCAGTTTATTTCCAGGGGGCGAAGATACGCAGTATTTT.

This clonotype was recorded at least ten times. The chain uses TRBV28 and TRBJ1-2, with 7 bases lining up with TRBD1. V dropped 6 bases and J dropped 6; count of bases not matched to a gene: 7. CDR3 size: 13 residues. CDR1 and CDR2 (germline): MDHEN, SYDVKM. The DNA of the CDR3 is TGTGCCAGCAGACTGACAGGGATGGATGGCTACACCTTC. As protein: CASRLTGMDGYTF.

This clonotype was recorded many times. The V gene is TRBV6-1, the J gene TRBJ1-2; 8 nucleotides align to TRBD1. The length of the CDR3 is 13 residues. J gave up 2 bases and V 6 bases, and 2 bases lay outside the gene matches. Germline V gene data show CDR1 as MNHNS and CDR2 as SASEGT. The CDR3 sequence: CASRWDRNYGYTF. DNA for the CDR3: TGTGCCAGCAGGTGGGACAGGAACTATGGCTACACCTTC.

This clonotype has a count of ten or more. The chain couples TRBV6-1 to TRBJ2-3; 9 bases align to TRBD2. The CDR3 contains 18 residues. Per germline, CDR1 MNHNS and CDR2 SASEGT. V dropped 6 bases and J dropped 2; count of bases not matched to a gene: 15. The CDR3 nucleotides are TGTGCCAGCAGCCCACTTTTGGGAGCGGGGGGATTCACAGATACGCAGTATTTT. It encodes CASSPLLGAGGFTDTQYF.

This clonotype was found many times. V is TRBV29-1 and J is TRBJ2-1; 13 nucleotides match TRBD2. The CDR3 runs 18 residues. V shed 3 bases, J shed 0 bases, and the junction held 8 bases outside the gene matches. The germline CDR1 and CDR2 sequences are SQVTM and ANQGSEA. The CDR3 sequence: CSVDGGLAGPSSYNEQFF. In DNA, the CDR3 is TGCAGCGTTGACGGGGGACTAGCGGGGCCGAGCTCCTACAATGAGCAGTTCTTC.

This clonotype was counted only a few times. The chain joins TRBV30 to TRBJ1-4; TRBD1 aligns across 8 bases. The trim removed 3 bases at V and 6 bases at J, leaving 6 bases unmatched. This CDR3 has 14 amino acids. Germline V gene data show CDR1 as GTSNPN and CDR2 as SVGIG (reference sequence). The CDR3 spells CAWRQGAWDEKLFF. The DNA of the CDR3 is TGTGCCTGGAGGCAGGGGGCGTGGGATGAAAAACTGTTTTTT.

Ten or more counts support this clonotype. V gene TRBV5-1 combines with J gene TRBJ2-1, with TRBD1 matching over 9 bases. The CDR3 sequence is 16 residues long. Losses at the gene ends were 0 bases for V and 1 base for J; bases not matched to a gene: 2. Germline values: CDR1 SGHRS, CDR2 YFSETQ. This CDR3 reads CASSLADRGSYNEQFF. Here the CDR3 DNA reads TGCGCCAGCAGCTTGGCGGACAGGGGTTCCTACAATGAGCAGTTCTTC.

This clonotype was picked up many times. The chain is built from TRBV20-1 and TRBJ2-3, with 11 bases lining up with TRBD2. Germline V lookup: CDR1 DFQATT, CDR2 SNEGSKA (reference sequence). CDR3 length: 16 residues. Trimming removed 5 bases from V and 2 bases from J; junction bases left unmatched: 9. This chain's CDR3 is CSAQLLAGGFTDTQYF. The CDR3 region has the DNA TGCAGTGCTCAACTATTAGCGGGGGGGTTCACAGATACGCAGTATTTT.

This clonotype has ten or more counts. The chain employs TRBV7-3 and TRBJ2-5; 8 nucleotides align to TRBD1. With 2 bases clipped from V and 3 bases from J, the junction kept 8 bases outside the gene matches. Germline V lookup: CDR1 SGHTA, CDR2 FQGTGA. There are 16 residues in the CDR3. CDR3 loop: CASSLGQGAREETQYF. For the CDR3, the DNA is TGTGCCAGCAGCTTAGGTCAGGGGGCCCGGGAAGAGACCCAGTACTTC.

The V call is TRBV10-2, the J call TRBJ1-1; D is possibly TRBD1 (5 bases). Looked up from germline, CDR1 is WSHSY and CDR2 is SAAADI. V was cut by 2 bases and J by 1 base, with 14 bases left in between. The CDR3 loop spans 16 amino acids. The CDR3 protein is CASSEMWGTQNTEAFF. The CDR3 DNA follows: TGCGCCAGCAGTGAGATGTGGGGCACCCAGAACACTGAAGCTTTCTTT.